This section outlines one TCR beta chain sequence together with its context. Germline values: CDR1 SNHLY, CDR2 FYNNEI. The CDR3 is made up of 17 amino acids. After removal of 6 bases from V and 1 base from J, the junction contained 15 bases not matched to a gene. Authors' data handling: Researchers built a distant-metastasis classifier for papillary thyroid cancer that drew on CDR3 differences across clinicopathological groups. TCRdb reprocessed the PCR reads using MiXCR. These V and J calls are TCRdb output, not the study's own analysis. Among 15,000 to 20,000 clones, 30% to 40% were seen once, and the ten largest hold roughly 7%. These data come from a study of metastatic and nonmetastatic thyroid tumors. Each patient came to thyroid surgery without any prior treatment (of any kind).

The sequence was collected from a female donor with papillary thyroid cancer or a benign thyroid nodule (not recorded which). Some clones in this sample may be carry-over from other donors' samples. This chain connects TRBV2 to TRBJ2-7, with TRBD1 matching 7 bases. Sequencing was performed on tumor tissue. For the CDR3, the DNA is TGTGCCAGCAGCATATCCTCCGGGACAGATACTTCCTACGAGCAGTACTTC. Protein: CASSISSGTDTSYEQYF.